This T cell receptor (beta chain) stems from a study of T cells in women clearing cervical HPV infection. Study information: Cases were women with histologically confirmed HPV16-related CIN3 or worse, including a couple of invasive cancers.

About this clone: Sequencing ends 3 residues short of the CDR3 end; the germline J gene provides the rest.

The V gene's germline CDR1 is SGDLS and CDR2 YYNGEE. The V and J ends lost 4 bases and 0 bases, in that order; junction bases with no gene match: 12. The CDR3 extends over 17 amino acids. Produced via immunoSEQ multiplex PCR; TCRdb's table is partial and in-frame only. This listing includes tens of thousands of clones. Sample: blood buffy coat. V usage is TRBV9 and J usage is TRBJ1-1; 7 bases are a match to TRBD1. The receptor was derived from a woman between 18 and 69 years old with a cervical HPV16 infection that either progressed to CIN3+ or cleared (not recorded which). The covered CDR3 bases are TGTGCCAGCAGCCGGGGCCAGGGGGTCTACATGAACACTGAA. Its translation: CASSRGQGVYMNTE. The whole CDR3 is CASSRGQGVYMNTEAFF.